The 28 T cell receptor beta chains given below trace back to one sample, sequenced in a study of T-cell reconstitution after alpha-beta-depleted transplantation in children. Preparation of the TCRbeta library used unique molecular identifiers. TCRdb redid the calling of the PCR reads with MiXCR, one entry per CDR3 protein. Of fewer than 550,000 distinct CDR3 sequences detected, about an eighth appear once; the ten largest clones hold about 14%. Sequencing used PBMCs, mostly from graft donor cells, obtained 180 days after TCRalphabeta/CD19-depleted stem cell transplant. The receptor set was obtained from a female patient aged 2-9 years who had a stem cell transplant for aplastic anemia, so the T cells may come from the graft donor.

The rearrangement joins TRBV6-2 or TRBV6-3 to TRBJ2-7; 7 bases fit TRBD1. The CDR3 totals 15 residues. Trimming cost V 6 bases and J 2 bases; bases outside gene matches: 10. From germline, CDR1 is MNHEY and CDR2 SVGEGT. CDR3 in amino acids: CASSSGTVAPYEQYV. CDR3 nucleotides: TGTGCCAGCAGCTCCGGGACAGTCGCACCCTACGAGCAGTACGTC.

The chain links TRBV9 to TRBJ2-4, with 9 bases matching TRBD1. Germline V lookup: CDR1 SGDLS, CDR2 YYNGEE. The J segment lost 12 bases and the V segment lost 4 bases, leaving 11 bases of the junction unmatched. The CDR3 has 14 residues. For the CDR3, the DNA is TGTGCCAGCAGCCCCACCGACAGGGGGGTCAGTCAGTACTTC. Encoded protein: CASSPTDRGVSQYF.

This clonotype was picked up a small number of times. The chain links TRBV7-2 to TRBJ2-3, with 9 positions matching TRBD2. Germline lookup yields CDR1 SGHTA and CDR2 FQGNSA. The trim removed 5 bases at V and 2 bases at J, leaving 11 bases unmatched. The length of the CDR3 is 17 residues. The CDR3 DNA reads as TGTGCCAGCAGCCCGCTGGGGGCTAGCGGGGACACAGATACGCAGTATTTT. Encoded protein: CASSPLGASGDTDTQYF.

In nucleotides, the CDR3 is TGTGCCAGCTCACCCTGGCTGGTTGTGGGCAGCCCCACAGATACGCAGTATTTT. Residues: CASSPWLVVGSPTDTQYF. The chain recombines TRBV18 with TRBJ2-3; D gene unclear. The CDR3 loop spans 18 amino acids. Germline CDR1 KGHSH, CDR2 LQKENI. Trimming left V 3 bases short and J 2 bases short, with 21 bases between.

Only a few counts were recorded for this clonotype. The chain uses TRBV7-9 and TRBJ2-1, with unresolved D. The CDR3 is 15 amino acids. The V and J ends lost 6 bases and 0 bases respectively, with 12 bases between them. Germline assignment: CDR1 SEHNR and CDR2 FQNEAQ (reference sequence). In DNA form, the CDR3 reads TGTGCCAGCAGGTTTTCTGGCGGCTCCTACAATGAGCAGTTCTTC. Translated, it gives CASRFSGGSYNEQFF.

This clonotype came up a few times. V and J are TRBV10-3 and TRBJ2-7, with TRBD1 matching 8 bases. The CDR3 is 13 residues long. The germline CDR1 and CDR2 sequences are ENHRY and SYGVKD. The ends lost 5 bases at V and 4 bases at J; junction bases unmatched: 4. The CDR3 loop is CAISRDRKYEQYV. CDR3 sequence (DNA): TGTGCCATCAGTCGGGACAGGAAATACGAGCAGTACGTC.

CDR3 loop: CASSVKRFYDNEQFF. CDR3 DNA: TGTGCCAGCAGTGTGAAGCGGTTTTACGACAATGAGCAGTTCTTC. The rearrangement links TRBV28 to TRBJ2-1; D possibly corresponds to TRBD2 (5 bases). The germline V and J ends were trimmed by 5 bases and 5 bases, with 16 bases remaining between them. The CDR3 extends over 15 amino acids. The germline V gene encodes CDR1 MDHEN and CDR2 SYDVKM.

This clonotype was detected only a few times. The chain employs TRBV12-3 or TRBV12-4 and TRBJ2-1; D call uncertain. The CDR3 is 14 residues long. Trimming took off 2 bases at V and 7 bases at J, with 12 bases between the two ends. The CDR3 nucleotides are TGTGCCAGCAGTTTACGGGTGGCGGTTAATGAGCAGTTCTTC. Translated, it gives CASSLRVAVNEQFF.

This clonotype was recorded a few times. This rearrangement joins TRBV12-3 or TRBV12-4 to TRBJ2-7; D gene unclear. Trimming shortened V by 3 bases and J by 4 bases, and 10 bases separated the two germline ends. The CDR3 loop spans 13 amino acids. The chain's CDR3 is CASSFPPQYEQYF. CDR3 DNA sequence: TGTGCCAGCAGTTTCCCCCCACAATACGAGCAGTACTTC.

The sample holds a few counts of this clonotype. The V and J genes are TRBV7-2 and TRBJ2-1; TRBD1 is a possible D gene (6 bases). CDR3 length equals 17 residues. Per the germline V gene, CDR1 is SGHTA and CDR2 is FQGNSA. V lost 1 base and J lost 2, with 15 bases in between. The CDR3 loop reads CASSLGGGRDPYNEQFF. Written as DNA, the CDR3 is TGTGCCAGCAGCTTAGGAGGGGGTCGGGACCCCTACAATGAGCAGTTCTTC.

V and J are TRBV6-2 or TRBV6-3 and TRBJ1-5, with D possibly being TRBD1 (6 bases). The CDR3 spans 16 residues. Trimming took 6 bases from V and 0 from J, leaving 15 bases between them. Looked up from germline, CDR1 is MNHEY and CDR2 is SVGEGT. The CDR3 bases are TGTGCCAGCAGCTTATACTGGGACAATAGCAATCAGCCCCAGCATTTT. Its translation: CASSLYWDNSNQPQHF.

This clonotype appeared a few times. The chain couples TRBV7-2 to TRBJ2-1; TRBD2 matches at 12 bases. The CDR3 has 17 residues. From germline, CDR1 is SGHTA and CDR2 FQGNSA. Trimming at V came to 0 bases and at J to 4 bases, leaving 4 bases not matched to a gene. The CDR3 DNA sequence: TGTGCCAGCAGCTTAGCGCTGCTAGCGGGAGGGTACAATGAGCAGTTCTTC. Its protein product is CASSLALLAGGYNEQFF.

The chain carries TRBV20-1 and TRBJ2-2; a possible D gene is TRBD2 (5 bases). From germline, CDR1 is DFQATT and CDR2 SNEGSKA (reference sequence). The CDR3 runs to 14 residues. Trimming cost V 3 bases and J 5 bases, with 13 bases left between them. The CDR3 is CSASGLAGTGELFF. The CDR3 DNA is TGCAGTGCTAGCGGGCTAGCCGGAACCGGGGAGCTGTTTTTT.

V usage is TRBV5-1 and J usage is TRBJ2-3, with 8 bases fitting TRBD2. V lost 3 bases, J lost 1 base, and 1 base stayed unmatched. The CDR3 is 14 residues long. Germline V gene lookup returns CDR1 SGHRS and CDR2 YFSETQ. CDR3 DNA sequence: TGCGCCAGCAGCTGGCGGGAGGGCACAGATACGCAGTATTTT. It translates to CASSWREGTDTQYF. Based on the CDR3 plus reference TRBV5-1 and TRBJ2-3, the full variable domain is KAGVTQTPRYLIKTRGQQVTLSCSPISGHRSVSWYQQTPGQGLQFLFEYFSETQRNKGNFPGRFSGRQFSNSRSEMNVSTLELGDSALYLCASSWREGTDTQYFGPGTRLTVL.

This clonotype was counted at least ten times. This sequence joins TRBV5-1 and TRBJ2-3; no clear D gene. This CDR3 has 13 amino acids. CDR1 SGHRS and CDR2 YFSETQ come from the germline V gene. Trimming left V 0 bases short and J 5 bases short, with 7 bases between. This CDR3 reads CASSLVGKDTQYF. The CDR3 bases are TGCGCCAGCAGCTTGGTTGGGAAAGATACGCAGTATTTT.

This chain joins TRBV25-1 and TRBJ2-1; 13 bases are a match to TRBD2. This CDR3 spans 13 amino acids. Germline loops: CDR1 MGHDK, CDR2 SYGVNS. V shed 7 bases and J 8 bases; nucleotides not matched to a gene: 2. The DNA for the CDR3 is TGTGCCAGCACACTAGCGGGAGGGGATGAGCAGTTCTTC. Amino acid sequence: CASTLAGGDEQFF.

The chain combines TRBV28 with TRBJ1-2; 7 nucleotides line up with TRBD1. V lost 5 bases and J lost 3; bases outside the gene matches: 6. Germline V CDR1 and CDR2: MDHEN, SYDVKM. The CDR3 sequence is 14 residues long. CDR3 in amino acids: CASSPTGVDYGYTF. The DNA for the CDR3 is TGTGCCAGCAGTCCAACAGGGGTGGACTATGGCTACACCTTC.

The chain joins TRBV19 to TRBJ2-1, with 8 bases that match TRBD2. Unmatched junction bases numbered 3, after V lost 3 bases and J lost 5 bases. The CDR3 is made up of 14 amino acids. Germline assignment: CDR1 LNHDA and CDR2 SQIVND (reference sequence). As DNA, the CDR3 is TGTGCCAGTAGTATCATCGGGAGGGACAATGAGCAGTTCTTC. As protein: CASSIIGRDNEQFF.

The J gene is TRBJ2-2, the V gene TRBV10-2; possible D gene TRBD2, 5 bases. CDR1 is WSHSY and CDR2 is SAAADI in the germline V gene. V shed 6 bases and J shed 0 bases, with 8 bases lying between them. CDR3 length equals 14 residues. The CDR3 reads CASRGGSNTGELFF. The CDR3 region has the DNA TGCGCCAGCAGGGGCGGGTCGAACACCGGGGAGCTGTTTTTT.

The V gene is TRBV11-2, the J gene TRBJ2-7; a possible D gene is TRBD2 (6 bases). The CDR3 has 12 residues. V was trimmed by 4 bases and J by 4 bases, leaving 8 bases between them. Germline lookup yields CDR1 SGHAT and CDR2 FQNNGV. The CDR3 DNA sequence: TGTGCCAGCAGCTCGGACTATTACGAGCAGTACGTC. Its translation is CASSSDYYEQYV.

The chain recombines TRBV5-1 with TRBJ2-7; D is undetermined. V lost 4 bases and J lost 3, with 14 bases in between. The CDR3 has 14 residues. Germline CDR1 SGHRS, CDR2 YFSETQ. The CDR3 is CASSQTEGLYEQYF. The CDR3 DNA reads TGCGCCAGCAGCCAGACTGAAGGCCTCTACGAGCAGTACTTC.

The chain links TRBV7-6 to TRBJ2-6; weak D call: TRBD2 (5 bases). The germline V gene has CDR1 SGHVS and CDR2 FNYEAQ. This CDR3 region has 14 residues. The V gene lost 8 bases and the J gene lost 1 base, with 9 bases spanning the gap. CDR3 sequence (DNA): TGTGCCAGCGGAGGCAGTTCTGGGGCCAACGTCCTGACTTTC. Amino acid sequence: CASGGSSGANVLTF. Based on the CDR3 plus reference TRBV7-6 and TRBJ2-6, the full variable domain is GAGVSQSPRYKVTKRGQDVALRCDPISGHVSLYWYRQALGQGPEFLTYFNYEAQQDKSGLPNDRFSAERPEGSISTLTIQRTEQRDSAMYRCASGGSSGANVLTFGAGSRLTVL.

The rearrangement uses TRBV2 and TRBJ2-1, with 7 bases matching TRBD1. The CDR3 consists of 16 residues. Trimming removed 4 bases from V and 2 bases from J; junction bases left unmatched: 8. The V gene's germline CDR1 is SNHLY and CDR2 FYNNEI. The CDR3 sequence is CASSVLHRGTYNEQFF. CDR3 bases: TGTGCCAGCAGTGTCCTGCACAGGGGAACCTACAATGAGCAGTTCTTC.

The chain links TRBV7-3 to TRBJ2-7; D is tentatively TRBD1 or TRBD2 (7 bases each). Germline V CDR1 and CDR2: SGHTA, FQGTGA. V lost 1 base and J lost 2, with 12 bases in between. The CDR3 extends over 15 amino acids. CDR3 coding DNA: TGTGCCAGCAGCTTAAAGACAGGGAGGGCCTACGAGCAGTACTTC. Its translation: CASSLKTGRAYEQYF.

Ten or more counts support this clonotype. The genes are TRBV28 and TRBJ2-3, with a tentative D call TRBD1 (6 bases). The CDR3 loop spans 15 amino acids. Germline CDR1 reads MDHEN; CDR2 reads SYDVKM. The ends were cut back, 3 bases at V and 3 bases at J, with 13 bases in the middle. The CDR3 reads CASSFTGIWTDTQYF. The CDR3 coding sequence is TGTGCCAGCAGTTTTACAGGGATTTGGACAGATACGCAGTATTTT.

This clonotype occurred a few times. The chain combines TRBV21-1 with TRBJ2-7; the table's D call, TRBD1, was not checked against the DNA. TRBV21-1 is an annotated pseudogene. CDR3 length: 17 amino acids. The CDR3 nucleotides read TGTGCCAGCAGCACCGAACGGCAGGGGGACAGCTCCTACGAGCAGTACGTC. This gives the protein CASSTERQGDSSYEQYV.

This rearrangement joins TRBV20-1 to TRBJ2-1; D is uncertain. Trimming cost V 4 bases and J 6 bases, with 10 bases left between them. CDR3 length: 12 residues. Looked up from germline, CDR1 is DFQATT and CDR2 is SNEGSKA (reference sequence). The CDR3 DNA reads TGCAGTGCTAAAAGCCTAACCAATGAGCAGTTCTTC. This translates into CSAKSLTNEQFF.

The chain carries TRBV19 and TRBJ1-1, with unresolved D. The germline V and J ends were trimmed by 6 bases and 1 base, with 15 bases remaining between them. This CDR3 comprises 15 residues. CDR1 LNHDA and CDR2 SQIVND come from the germline V gene (reference sequence). Written as DNA, the CDR3 is TGTGCCAGTAGGGGTACAGCGTCCTCGAACACTGAAGCTTTCTTT. Protein product: CASRGTASSNTEAFF.